The 2 T cell receptor beta chains given below trace back to one sample, sequenced in a study of blood T cell repertoires in COVID-19. Assay used: immunoSEQ multiplex PCR; TCRdb lists only in-frame clones, some missing. The sample consists of some 190,000 clones, roughly nine tenths of them appearing once. Sequencing input: PBMCs or T cells enriched from blood (not recorded which). These receptors were collected from a woman between 35 and 50 years old with acute COVID-19.

The rearrangement uses TRBV29-1 and TRBJ2-1; 13 positions match TRBD2. J lost 0 bases, V lost 0 bases, and 2 bases had no gene match. The germline gives CDR1 SQVTM, CDR2 ANQGSEA. This CDR3 contains 17 residues. Written as DNA, the CDR3 is TGCAGCGTTGAAGAGGGACTAGCGGGGAGCTCCTACAATGAGCAGTTCTTC. Amino acid sequence: CSVEEGLAGSSYNEQFF.

The chain links TRBV19 to TRBJ1-1; TRBD1 might be the D (5 bases). In germline, CDR1 is LNHDA, CDR2 SQIVND (reference sequence). This CDR3 has 16 amino acids. Trimming stripped 6 bases from V and 6 bases from J, with 23 bases between. The CDR3 DNA follows: TGTGCCAGTAGATCCCCGGGGGAGCGTTTAACCGCTGAAGCTTTCTTT. This gives the protein CASRSPGERLTAEAFF.